A selection of T cell receptor beta chains follows, all from one sample in a study of CD8 T cells in Susac syndrome. TCRdb reprocessed the immunoSEQ multiplex PCR reads with MiXCR, giving one entry per CDR3 protein. The sample comprises about 150,000 distinct CDR3 sequences, nearly 97% of which are singletons, and approximately 0.08% rests with the top ten. Sequenced: CD4+ T cells from PBMCs. Source of these receptors: a human donor with Susac syndrome. The CDR3 runs from the conserved cysteine through the conserved F or W. A D gene is named only where the DNA matches it firmly.

TRBV20-1	TRBD1	TRBJ2-4	CSATRRDRGRDIQYF
TRBV12-3/TRBV12-4	-	TRBJ2-3	CASDSGADTQYF
TRBV7-2	TRBD1	TRBJ1-1	CASSPPGQGAGNTEAFF
TRBV10-3	-	TRBJ2-5	CAIRGGSGETQYF
TRBV13	TRBD2	TRBJ2-7	CASSSRLAGGKSYEQYF
TRBV7-9	-	TRBJ1-1	CASSLLGDTEAFF
TRBV7-9	TRBD1	TRBJ1-4	CASSQRQGTNEKLFF
TRBV23-1	-	TRBJ2-2	CASSQKEQGRSAGELFF
TRBV7-3	-	TRBJ2-1	CASSPSGNEQFF
TRBV27	TRBD2	TRBJ2-4	CASSPGGIGNIQYF
TRBV25-1	-	TRBJ2-7	CASSAQYEQYF
TRBV28	-	TRBJ1-1	CASSFGPVGAFF
TRBV7-9	-	TRBJ2-1	CASSPKVGAPNEQFF
TRBV7-3	TRBD2	TRBJ2-7	CASSLTLGPAGGEYEQYF
TRBV15	-	TRBJ2-7	CATSRDPLLGEGQYF
TRBV7-9	TRBD1	TRBJ1-2	CASSSWTGENYGYTF
TRBV23-1	-	TRBJ1-5	CASGRVSREGYQPQHF
TRBV20-1	TRBD2	TRBJ2-7	CSAKLAGTYEQYF
TRBV4-2	-	TRBJ2-3	CASSQDGQTTDTQYF
TRBV7-9	-	TRBJ1-4	CASRPGRNRVEKLFF
TRBV6-6	-	TRBJ1-2	CASSYPREEATYGYTF
TRBV20-1	-	TRBJ1-5	CSASDQGDQPQHF
TRBV18	TRBD1	TRBJ1-2	CASSADRDYGYTF
TRBV28	-	TRBJ2-1	CASSTTGYNEQFF
TRBV5-4	TRBD2	TRBJ2-3	CASSLIAAGSTDTQYF
TRBV20-1	-	TRBJ1-2	CSARAGHGYTF
TRBV12-3/TRBV12-4	-	TRBJ1-1	CASSLFRGTEAFF
TRBV12-3/TRBV12-4	-	TRBJ2-5	CASSLLGAETQYF
TRBV12-3/TRBV12-4	-	TRBJ2-1	CASSWRRNNEQFF
TRBV20-1	TRBD2	TRBJ2-5	CSARKGSGRQETQYF
TRBV28	TRBD1	TRBJ1-2	CASVGTGGSYGYTF
TRBV7-9	TRBD2	TRBJ2-7	CASSRTGTSGTPYF
TRBV29-1	-	TRBJ2-3	CSVGRTTGSPRDTQYF
TRBV7-9	TRBD1	TRBJ2-1	CASSLAGQGANEQFF
TRBV14	-	TRBJ1-1	CASSQDFSTEAFF
TRBV29-1	-	TRBJ2-3	CSVSRVAGQGVSQPNTQYF
TRBV7-3	-	TRBJ1-1	CASSLRGGYTEAFF
TRBV20-1	-	TRBJ2-7	CSAQGGYEQYF
TRBV5-1	TRBD2	TRBJ2-1	CASSLTTSGTPNEQFF
TRBV7-9	-	TRBJ1-3	CASSLAQHHSGNTIYF
TRBV9	TRBD1	TRBJ2-3	CASSPWGTGDGTDTQYF
TRBV6-5	-	TRBJ2-7	CASKDRVFGEQYF
TRBV3-1	TRBD1	TRBJ2-5	CASRRGFGQETQYF
TRBV7-3	-	TRBJ2-1	CASSLSPGGDEQFF
TRBV7-2	-	TRBJ2-3	CASSMVDTQYF
TRBV29-1	-	TRBJ1-5	CSVEGGAGQPQHF
TRBV28	-	TRBJ2-7	CASSSGPTYEQYF
TRBV12-3/TRBV12-4	-	TRBJ2-7	CASSWGSTYEQYF
TRBV20-1	TRBD1	TRBJ2-6	CSARTGRGANVLTF
TRBV24-1	TRBD2	TRBJ2-1	CATSESGTIPYNEQFF
TRBV29-1	-	TRBJ2-3	CSVDRGQDTQYF
TRBV29-1	-	TRBJ2-1	CSVEHRASEQFF
TRBV29-1	-	TRBJ1-1	CSVTQGRTEAFF
TRBV4-1	TRBD1	TRBJ1-5	CASSPTGVYSNQPQHF
TRBV20-1	-	TRBJ1-2	CSATSTQANYGYTF